The entry below gives a single TCR beta chain sequence along with its context. Its target is not known. A clone one base away is much larger, so this may be a read error. The researchers obtained blood RNA from unsorted whole blood and also extracted germline DNA. The sample is drawn from a study of tumor-infiltrating lymphocytes in primary liver carcinoma. Study summary: Patients underwent resection of primary liver carcinoma.

With around 490 ng total RNA as template and a constant-region primer, TCR beta cDNA was made. Employing slightly modified ARM-PCR, three nested multiplex PCR rounds were run, and these gave rise to the TCR beta libraries. A C-beta reverse primer and TRBV1-TRBV30 forward primers served in each of the first two PCR rounds, at around 10 cycles apiece. MiXCR, applied by TCRdb to the multiplex PCR reads, yields one record per CDR3 protein. The table includes approximately 210,000 distinct CDR3 sequences, roughly two thirds detected once. Study-level findings and limits: The top-250-clone fraction was significantly higher in tumors than in blood (p = 0.039).

Trimming removed 8 bases at V and 3 bases at J, with 16 bases between. From germline, CDR1 is LGHNT and CDR2 FRNRAP. CDR3 length: 14 residues. Source material: peripheral blood. This receptor was identified in a woman aged 60-75 years with primary liver carcinoma and hepatitis B virus infection. The chain joins TRBV12-5 to TRBJ1-1; TRBD1 might be the D (5 bases). The CDR3 DNA reads TGTGCTAGTTCCCCAGAGACAGCGGACACTGAAGCTTTCTTT. Protein product: CASSPETADTEAFF.